This T cell receptor (beta chain) appears in the sequencing data of a study of blood T cells in healthy people across ages (dated by TCRdb to 2015 to 2017). Study-wide context: Template switching captured roughly one uniquely barcoded TCR beta cDNA molecule per two T cells in model experiments. Four age groups were formed from the donors: young (average approximately 15 years), middle-aged (just under 40), aged (62) and long-lived (around 82). Donors of different ages were randomly distributed across sequencing lanes to avoid experimental bias. The study measured age-related changes in TCR beta repertoire diversity using deep sequencing normalized with unique cDNA molecular identifiers. Two additional independent replicas of 1 million unique cDNA reads from the same blood draw were analyzed for two donors (one aged 18 to 30 and one aged 80 or older).

Summary of the overall study and its limitations: Bulk unsorted PBMC profiling prevented conclusive comparison of naive and antigen-experienced compartments. Donor CMV infection status was unknown, potentially confounding age-related changes in expanded clonotypes. Observed TCR beta diversity per million T cells fell roughly linearly with age, and a significant reduction was already apparent by age approximately 40. Compared with the aged group, more naive CD4+ T cells, fewer expanded clones and increased TCR diversity were shown by the long-lived group, suggesting age selection. A strong correlation was found between observed TCR beta diversity and the percentage of naive T cells measured by flow cytometry. Total diversity estimates from one million sequenced T cells were considered lower bounds and underestimates.

This clonotype has a handful of counts. The antigen this receptor binds is unknown. Per-base qualities were not stored, and no clone one base away is much larger. The donors were roughly 40 Caucasian individuals from Russia, aged roughly 6 to 90 years, who were systemically healthy. Each donor gave ten milliliters of peripheral blood, drawn into EDTA-treated Vacutainer tubes. PBMCs were isolated by Ficoll-Paque density-gradient centrifugation, with at least 7 million obtained per sample. Trizol reagent was used to extract total RNA from the PBMCs, yielding at least 5 micrograms per sample. For every donor, an aliquot of PBMCs went through flow cytometry to measure the percentages of naive CD45RAhigh/CD27high T cells. The library was made by 5' RACE. The data were produced on an Illumina HiSeq 2500. The second PCR ran for about 6 to 12 cycles and used a J-beta primer mix along with a sample-barcoded 5' primer. Each TCR beta cDNA molecule received a unique molecular identifier from a template-switch 5' adaptor carrying 12 random nucleotides. At least 2.5 million CDR3-containing paired-end reads were obtained from each sample. All of the RNA was converted into first-strand cDNA using the Mint cDNA synthesis kit, with a TRBC-specific oligonucleotide serving as the primer. After uracil-DNA glycosylase treatment, a first 18-cycle PCR used universal primers M1SS and BC2_uni_R on all cDNA. For the original study's pipeline: Each sample was normalized by randomly selecting 1 million high-quality reads, each carrying a distinct molecular identifier. Reads with shared molecular identifiers were discarded instead of being binned into consensus sequences. CDR3 identification, clonotype clustering and error correction used MiTCR with a Q25 quality threshold and the strictest error-elimination algorithm. A nonparametric unseen species model with Euler transformation was used to estimate lower-bound total TCR beta diversity. The public sequencing data were trimmed at Q25 with fastp and processed into clonotypes with MiXCR by TCRdb, which kept only in-frame beta chains. Records with the same CDR3 protein are collapsed into one entry carrying the most frequent genes and DNA. TCRdb, not the original authors, processed these V and J calls. The sample profile shows over 1,500,000 distinct CDR3 sequences; 49% of them were found once. The top ten hold roughly 2.1% of the sample.

The CDR3, from cysteine to phenylalanine, totals 17 residues. The CDR3 DNA has 51 bases and is translated from base 1. The germline V gene encodes CDR1 SGHVS and CDR2 FNYEAQ. V lost 1 base and J lost 0 bases, and the count of bases not matched to a germline gene is 6. The chain was built from TRBV7-6 and TRBJ2-1, with TRBD1 identical over 7 junction bases. The sample taken for sequencing was blood. The sequence was collected from a woman aged 35 to 49 in good health. The sequence in DNA is TGTGCCAGCAGCTTAGGCGTCGGGACAGTCTCCTACAATGAGCAGTTCTTC. Translated, it reads CASSLGVGTVSYNEQFF.